This T cell receptor (beta chain) was observed in a study of PD-1 blockade in classical Hodgkin lymphoma (dated by TCRdb to the early 2020s). Turning to the overall study: Nivolumab dosing was 3 mg/kg intravenously every 2 weeks, continuing until either disease progression or unacceptable toxicity. To define a peripheral blood immune signature of response to PD-1 blockade in classical Hodgkin lymphoma, the study combined TCR beta sequencing with CyTOF.

This clone was seen more than once but under ten times. Its antigen is still unknown. No clone much larger than this one lies a single base away; base qualities are absent. Overall study outcomes, separate from this receptor: CD4+ but not CD8+ TCR diversity rose significantly by C4D1 (p=0.0027 vs p=0.16), most apparent in complete responders (p=0.02). Only a single clinical trial cohort was studied, and what caused the repertoire differences, possibly disease activity or prior therapy, remained undefined. Patients starting nivolumab less than 1 year after ASCT had lower diversity and were excluded from later analyses to avoid confounding by immune reconstitution. Baseline TCR diversity was reported to be lower in newly diagnosed patients than in healthy donors and to be lower still in relapsed/refractory patients. Trial patients with a complete response had baseline diversity similar to that of newly diagnosed patients, while partial responders and progressors had significantly lower diversity.

The meaning of the sample's time point label: cycle 1 day 1 (C1D1), immediately before nivolumab initiation. Relapse after autologous stem cell transplantation had occurred in all trial patients, and cohorts A, B and C were distinguished by prior brentuximab vedotin exposure. The trial cohort comprised roughly 50 patients with relapsed/refractory classical Hodgkin lymphoma whose best overall responses were complete response, partial response or progressive disease. Trial patients were treated with single-agent nivolumab in the multi-cohort phase II CheckMate 205 trial. An independent review committee assessed best overall response by applying the 2007 International Working Group response criteria. Trial PBMCs were collected immediately before nivolumab initiation (C1D1) and during therapy at cycle 2 day 1 and cycle 4 day 1. Peripheral blood was collected in 8 mL Vacutainer Cell Preparation Tubes, from which PBMCs were isolated by centrifugation and then cryopreserved.

From the cysteine through the phenylalanine, the CDR3 covers 14 amino acids. This entry keeps only the CDR3 DNA: 42 bases, framed from base 1. The germline V gene gives CDR1 as SGDLS and CDR2 as YYNGEE. The trim is 4 bases for V and 5 bases for J, with a gap of 15 bases between the germline ends. The Qiagen DNeasy kit was used to extract genomic DNA both from unsorted PBMCs and from the negatively selected CD4+ and CD8+ fractions. Using primers that anneal to V and J segments, immunoSEQ multiplex PCR amplified the TCR beta CDR3 regions. A synthetic immune receptor repertoire was used to minimize amplification bias, and remaining bias was computationally removed after sequencing. The authors processed their data as follows. Custom Python scripts were used to quantify repertoire diversity as the Shannon entropy index. Unsorted, CD4+ and CD8+ repertoires were analyzed separately, except for combined analyses in which CD4+ and CD8+ sequences were merged in silico. Clonal expansion was defined as at least a 2-fold frequency increase after treatment relative to C1D1, with a pseudocount of 0.5 for undetected baseline clones. Clones with 0 or 1 copy at C1D1 were classified as singleton clones, and clones with 2 or more copies were classified as non-singleton clones. Clones expanded in unsorted samples were assigned a CD4+, CD8+ or unknown annotation through matching of protein sequences in sorted samples from the same patient. Wilcoxon tests were applied to paired samples to test diversity changes from C1D1 to C4D1. Here the immuneACCESS table is served through TCRdb, limited to in-frame sequences with V and J called. Missing clones are a known gap in these copies; in checked studies unresolved V genes cover under half, and the rest lacks a known reason. Clone size and V and J calls were adopted from that table, with D and trimming inferred from the DNA. Across this sample there are just under 100,000 clones, with 75% to 90% seen only once. 10% to 15% of the sample goes to the ten largest clones.

Recombination joined TRBV9 with TRBJ2-5; 5 matching bases give a weak D call of TRBD1. Specimen: peripheral blood mononuclear cells (PBMCs), collected at baseline. The receptor was isolated from a human donor with classical Hodgkin lymphoma. The DNA reads TGTGCCAGCAGCCTAACCAGGGTGTCGGAGACCCAGTACTTC. This encodes CASSLTRVSETQYF.